This T cell receptor (beta chain) was identified during a study of patients and donors after allogeneic stem cell transplantation (TCRdb year 2020). CDR1 is given as MNHEY and CDR2 as SVGAGI, both from the germline V gene. CDR3 length: 15 amino acids, cysteine to phenylalanine. This entry keeps only the CDR3 DNA: 45 bases, framed from base 1. V is clipped by 2 bases and J by 7 bases, and the sequence between their germline boundaries is 15 bases long. This clonotype was counted at least ten times. The antigen this receptor binds is unknown. Base qualities are missing; no much larger clone stands one base away. Library creation used RT-PCR. Sequencing was carried out with a NextSeq 550. The raw public reads went through TCRdb reprocessing: fastp at Q25, MiXCR clone calling, in-frame beta chains kept. All rows with the same CDR3 protein become a single entry with the most common DNA and genes. Within this sample are just under 20,000 distinct CDR3 sequences, with less than 5% of them counted one time only. The ten largest clones represent around 37% of the sample.

This chain is built from TRBV6-5 and TRBJ1-3; matching of 6 bases hints at TRBD1 as the D gene. This TCR was sampled from a human donor who was either an allogeneic HSCT recipient or a stem cell or donor lymphocyte infusion donor (not recorded which). It is not recorded whose cells these are; they may come from a transplant donor. The sample was blood, either unsorted or a sorted T cell fraction (not recorded which). In nucleotides, the sequence is TGTGCCAGCAGTTACACGTCGGCGAGGGGGAACACCATATATTTT. Its protein product is CASSYTSARGNTIYF.